This T cell receptor (beta chain) was found in a study of blood T cell repertoires in COVID-19. The wider study: Specimens from acute and convalescent COVID-19 originated in the United States, Italy and Spain.

Authors' data handling: Researchers report that nucleated cell counts were estimated from reference gene primer amplification. The assay was immunoSEQ multiplex PCR, and TCRdb's table has in-frame clones only and misses some. From that table come the V and J calls and clone size; the DNA was used to work out D and trimming. The repertoire holds approximately 240,000 clones, with around 80% as singletons. Patients of the Seattle cohort, enrolled during active infection, were followed longitudinally. The CDR3 contains 17 residues. This clone came up a few times. Sequencing was done on a sample of peripheral blood. This chain links TRBV12-2 with TRBJ2-5; the listed D gene, TRBD2, was not tested against the DNA. TRBV12-2 has pseudogene status. This receptor was taken from a woman aged 30 to 39 with COVID-19, enrolled during active disease. As DNA, the CDR3 is TGTGCAAGTCGCTTAGTGAGACTAGCGGATCAACAAGAGACCCAGTACTTC. Its protein is CASRLVRLADQQETQYF.